This entry concerns a single T cell receptor (beta chain). These data originate in a study of shared T cell receptors in the human thymus. V lost 4 bases and J lost 0; bases outside the gene matches: 3. The CDR3 is 15 amino acids. Germline lookup yields CDR1 LGHNA and CDR2 YSLEER. This table comes from immunoSEQ multiplex PCR, and its TCRdb copy is limited to in-frame clones, with some not included. This table has hundreds of thousands of clones, around 87% appearing once. The same sample was also studied in work on human thymus T cells. This second study says: Corrective heart surgery yielded the resections from which the thymus tissue came. Related reports documented highly overlapping thymic repertoires among unrelated individuals.

Sequenced: thymocytes. This TCR came from a boy in the first two years of life with a congenital heart defect. The chain recombines TRBV4-3 with TRBJ1-2; the match to TRBD1 covers 9 bases. The CDR3 spells CASSLTGGPNYGYTF. The CDR3 nucleotides read TGCGCCAGCAGCCTAACAGGGGGCCCTAACTATGGCTACACCTTC.